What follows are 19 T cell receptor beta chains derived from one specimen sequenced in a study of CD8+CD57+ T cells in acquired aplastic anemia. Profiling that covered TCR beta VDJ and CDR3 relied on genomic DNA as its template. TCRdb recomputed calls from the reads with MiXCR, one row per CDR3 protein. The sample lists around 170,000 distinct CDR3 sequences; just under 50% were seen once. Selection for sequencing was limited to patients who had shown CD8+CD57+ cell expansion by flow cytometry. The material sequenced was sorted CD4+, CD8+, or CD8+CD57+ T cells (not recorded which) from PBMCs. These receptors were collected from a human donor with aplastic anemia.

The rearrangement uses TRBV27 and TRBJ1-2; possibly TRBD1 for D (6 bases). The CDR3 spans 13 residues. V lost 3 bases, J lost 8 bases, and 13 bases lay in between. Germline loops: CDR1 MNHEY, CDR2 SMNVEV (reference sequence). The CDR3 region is CASSFQGMGGYTF. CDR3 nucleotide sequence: TGTGCCAGCAGTTTTCAGGGGATGGGAGGCTACACCTTC.

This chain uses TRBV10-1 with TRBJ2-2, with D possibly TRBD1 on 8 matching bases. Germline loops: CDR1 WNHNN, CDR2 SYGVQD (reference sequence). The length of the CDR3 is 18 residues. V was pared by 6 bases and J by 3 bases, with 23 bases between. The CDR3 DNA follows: TGCGCCAGCAGGTATAAGACAGGGGAGGGTTGGCACACCGGGGAGCTGTTTTTT. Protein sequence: CASRYKTGEGWHTGELFF.

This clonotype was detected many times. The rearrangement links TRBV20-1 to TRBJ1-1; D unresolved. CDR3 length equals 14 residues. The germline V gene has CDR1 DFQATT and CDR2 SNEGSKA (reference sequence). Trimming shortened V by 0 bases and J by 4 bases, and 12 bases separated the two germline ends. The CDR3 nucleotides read TGCAGTGCTAGAGAGGGAGGACCACGCACTGAAGCTTTCTTT. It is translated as CSAREGGPRTEAFF.

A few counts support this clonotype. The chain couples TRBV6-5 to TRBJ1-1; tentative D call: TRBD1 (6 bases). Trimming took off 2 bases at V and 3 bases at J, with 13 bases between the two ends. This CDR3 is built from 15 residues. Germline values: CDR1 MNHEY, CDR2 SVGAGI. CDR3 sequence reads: CASSYGRAGDTEAFF. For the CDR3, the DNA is TGTGCCAGCAGTTACGGCCGGGCAGGGGACACTGAAGCTTTCTTT.

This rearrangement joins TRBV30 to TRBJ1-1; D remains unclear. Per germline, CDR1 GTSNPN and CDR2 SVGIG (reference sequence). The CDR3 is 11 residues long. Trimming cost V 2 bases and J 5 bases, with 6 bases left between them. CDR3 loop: CAWSTSTEAFF. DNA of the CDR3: TGTGCCTGGAGTACTAGTACTGAAGCTTTCTTT.

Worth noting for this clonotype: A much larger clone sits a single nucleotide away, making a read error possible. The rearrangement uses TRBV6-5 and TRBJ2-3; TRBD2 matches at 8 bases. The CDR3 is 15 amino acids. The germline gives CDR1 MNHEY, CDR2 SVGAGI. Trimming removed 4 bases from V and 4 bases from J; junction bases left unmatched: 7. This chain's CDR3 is CASSLSSGRADTQYF. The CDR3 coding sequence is TGTGCCAGCAGTTTATCGAGCGGGAGAGCAGATACGCAGTATTTT.

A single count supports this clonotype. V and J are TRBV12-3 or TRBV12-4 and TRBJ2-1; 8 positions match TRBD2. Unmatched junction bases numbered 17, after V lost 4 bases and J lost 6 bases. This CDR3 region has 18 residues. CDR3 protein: CASSSLSGTPRSGNEQFF. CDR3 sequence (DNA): TGTGCCAGCAGTTCACTTAGCGGGACCCCACGGTCGGGCAATGAGCAGTTCTTC.

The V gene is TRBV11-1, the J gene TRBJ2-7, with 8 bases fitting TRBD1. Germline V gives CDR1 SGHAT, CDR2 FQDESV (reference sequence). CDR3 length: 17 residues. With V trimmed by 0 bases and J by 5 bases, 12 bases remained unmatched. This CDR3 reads CASSLAHMTGEYHEQYF. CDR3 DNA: TGTGCCAGCAGCTTAGCACACATGACAGGGGAGTACCACGAGCAGTACTTC.

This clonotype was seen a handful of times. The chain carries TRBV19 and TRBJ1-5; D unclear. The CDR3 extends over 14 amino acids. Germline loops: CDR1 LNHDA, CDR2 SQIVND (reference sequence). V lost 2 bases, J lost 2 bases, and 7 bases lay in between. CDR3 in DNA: TGTGCCAGTAGTATAACTTCCGGCAATCAGCCCCAGCATTTT. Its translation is CASSITSGNQPQHF.

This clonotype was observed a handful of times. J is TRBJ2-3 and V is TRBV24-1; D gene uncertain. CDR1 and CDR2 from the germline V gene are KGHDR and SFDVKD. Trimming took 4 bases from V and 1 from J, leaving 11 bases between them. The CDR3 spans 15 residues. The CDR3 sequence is CATSDRRRGTDTQYF. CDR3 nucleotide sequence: TGTGCCACCAGTGACCGACGCCGGGGCACAGATACGCAGTATTTT.

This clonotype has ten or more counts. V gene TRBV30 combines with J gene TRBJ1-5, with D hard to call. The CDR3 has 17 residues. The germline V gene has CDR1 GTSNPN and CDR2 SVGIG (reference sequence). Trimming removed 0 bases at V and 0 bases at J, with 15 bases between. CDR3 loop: CAWSVPYPRYSNQPQHF. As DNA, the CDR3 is TGTGCCTGGAGTGTACCCTACCCCAGATATAGCAATCAGCCCCAGCATTTT. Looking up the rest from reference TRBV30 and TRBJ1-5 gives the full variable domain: SQTIHQWPATLVQPVGSPLSLECTVEGTSNPNLYWYRQAAGRGLQLLFYSVGIGQISSEVPQNLSASRPQDRQFILSSKKLLLSDSGFYLCAWSVPYPRYSNQPQHFGDGTRLSIL.

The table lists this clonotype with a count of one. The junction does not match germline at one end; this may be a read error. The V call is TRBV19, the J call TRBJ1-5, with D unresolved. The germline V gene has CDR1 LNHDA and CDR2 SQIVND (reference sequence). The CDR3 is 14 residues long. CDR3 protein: CASHSFNSNQSQHF. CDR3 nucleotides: TGTGCCAGCCACAGTTTTAATAGCAATCAGTCCCAGCATTTT.

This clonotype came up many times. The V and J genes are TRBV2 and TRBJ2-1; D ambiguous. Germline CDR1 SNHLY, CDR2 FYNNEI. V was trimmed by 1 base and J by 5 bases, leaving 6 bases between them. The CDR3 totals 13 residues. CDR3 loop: CASSEEKNNEQFF. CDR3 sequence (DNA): TGTGCCAGCAGTGAAGAGAAAAACAATGAGCAGTTCTTC.

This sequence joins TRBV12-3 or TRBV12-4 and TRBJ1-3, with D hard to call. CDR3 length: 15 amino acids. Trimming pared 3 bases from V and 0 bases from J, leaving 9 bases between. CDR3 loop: CASSFFALSGNTIYF. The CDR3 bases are TGTGCCAGCAGTTTTTTCGCCCTCTCTGGAAACACCATATATTTT.

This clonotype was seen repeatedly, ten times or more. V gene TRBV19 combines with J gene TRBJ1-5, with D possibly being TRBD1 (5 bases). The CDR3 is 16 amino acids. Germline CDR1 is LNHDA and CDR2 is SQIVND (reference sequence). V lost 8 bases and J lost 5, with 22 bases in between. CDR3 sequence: CASRSITSQGDQPQHF. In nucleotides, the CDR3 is TGTGCCAGTCGTAGTATTACGTCTCAGGGAGATCAGCCCCAGCATTTT.

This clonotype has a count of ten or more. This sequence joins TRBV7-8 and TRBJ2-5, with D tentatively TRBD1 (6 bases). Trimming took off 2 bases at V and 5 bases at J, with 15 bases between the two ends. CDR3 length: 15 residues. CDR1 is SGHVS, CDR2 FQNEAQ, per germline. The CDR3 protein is CASSLRSGDTETQYF. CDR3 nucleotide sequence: TGTGCCAGCAGCTTAAGGTCAGGGGATACGGAGACCCAGTACTTC.

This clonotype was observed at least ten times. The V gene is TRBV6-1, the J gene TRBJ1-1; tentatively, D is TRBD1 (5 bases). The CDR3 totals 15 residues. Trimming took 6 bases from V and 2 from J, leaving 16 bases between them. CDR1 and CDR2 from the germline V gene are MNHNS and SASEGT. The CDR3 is CASRPHRDSNTEAFF. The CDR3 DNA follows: TGTGCCAGCAGACCACATCGTGACAGTAACACTGAAGCTTTCTTT.

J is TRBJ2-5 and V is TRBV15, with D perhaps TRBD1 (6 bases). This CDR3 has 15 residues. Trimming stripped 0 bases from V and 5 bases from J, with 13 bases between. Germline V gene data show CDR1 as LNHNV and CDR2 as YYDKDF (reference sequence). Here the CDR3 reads CATSRDQGTTETQYF. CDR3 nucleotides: TGTGCCACCAGCAGAGATCAGGGGACAACCGAGACCCAGTACTTC.

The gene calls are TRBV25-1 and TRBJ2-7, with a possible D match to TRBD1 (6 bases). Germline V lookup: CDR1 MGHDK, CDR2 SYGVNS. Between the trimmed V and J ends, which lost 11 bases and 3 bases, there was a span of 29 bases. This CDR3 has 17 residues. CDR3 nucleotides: TGTGCCTGGAGTGTACGATTGACAGGCACTACCGACTACGAGCAGTACTTC. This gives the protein CAWSVRLTGTTDYEQYF.